The following is a TCR beta chain sequence with its context. The antigen is unknown. Data came from immunoSEQ multiplex PCR; TCRdb stores just in-frame clones and leaves some out. The sample consists of around 180,000 clones, 75% to 90% of them appearing once. This sample is part of a study of T cell responses to AZD1222 COVID-19 vaccine. Study context: Second doses that came at about 4 or about 12 weeks were put together.

CDR1 is LGHNA, CDR2 YSLEER, per germline. The CDR3 sequence is 15 residues long. V gave up 3 bases and J gave up 3 bases; unmatched junction bases: 6. Study observations and caveats: None of the repertoires were sampled until the peak T cell response had passed. Spike-specific TCR breadth and depth were elevated following two AZD1222 doses. Clonal diversity may have been underestimated, and the donors were mostly white British, with more females than males.

The chain links TRBV4-3 to TRBJ2-7; TRBD2 matches at 9 bases. The TCR sequence derives from an adult in good health. The specimen was peripheral blood, collected on day 0 of AZD1222 vaccination. The CDR3 DNA sequence: TGCGCCAGCAGCCATAGCGGGGGAGCGGTCTACGAGCAGTACTTC. Its translation is CASSHSGGAVYEQYF.